This T cell receptor beta chain appears in the sequencing data of a study of CD8+ T cells in alopecia areata. The treatment was: oral pan-JAK inhibitor, 5-10 mg twice daily. Following RNA extraction, reverse transcription yielded cDNA that acted as the sequencing template. Generated by immunoSEQ multiplex PCR, the TCRdb table keeps only in-frame clones and is missing some. The data contain some 150,000 clones, approximately 86% of them singletons. The receptor comes from a human donor with alopecia areata. The sample was CD8+ T cells sorted from blood, taken at week 4, from a patient treated with tofacitinib.

CDR3 in amino acids: CASSSQGATEAFF. CDR3 in DNA: TGTGCCAGCAGTAGTCAGGGGGCGACTGAAGCTTTCTTT. This sequence joins TRBV27 and TRBJ1-1, with 8 bases identical to TRBD1. The V gene's germline CDR1 is MNHEY and CDR2 SMNVEV (reference sequence). V gave up 5 bases and J gave up 5 bases; unmatched junction bases: 4. CDR3 length: 13 residues.